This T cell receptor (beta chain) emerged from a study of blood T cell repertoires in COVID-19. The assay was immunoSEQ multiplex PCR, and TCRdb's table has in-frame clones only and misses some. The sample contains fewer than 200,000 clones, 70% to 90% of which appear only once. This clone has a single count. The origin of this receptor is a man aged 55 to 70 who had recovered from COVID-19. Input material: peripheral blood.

Written as DNA, the CDR3 is TGTGCCAGCAGCTTAAGGACAGGGCCTCAGCCCCAGCATTTT. It yields the protein CASSLRTGPQPQHF. V is TRBV7-2 and J is TRBJ1-5, with TRBD1 matching over 8 bases. The trim removed 2 bases at V and 6 bases at J, leaving 3 bases unmatched. The CDR3 spans 14 residues. The V gene's germline CDR1 is SGHTA and CDR2 FQGNSA. Variable domain in full (rest from reference TRBV7-2 and TRBJ1-5): GAGVSQSPSNKVTEKGKDVELRCDPISGHTALYWYRQSLGQGLEFLIYFQGNSAPDKSGLPSDRFSAERTGGSVSTLTIQRTQQEDSAVYLCASSLRTGPQPQHFGDGTRLSIL.